This note documents a single T cell receptor beta chain sequence. Its cognate antigen is unknown. This sample was taken from a study of shared clonotypes between healthy human individuals. Study-level background: The study enrolled a couple of women and three men aged 18 to 49. Study-wide points: Across four donors, naive CD4 shared roughly 5%, naive CD8 around 3.8%, memory CD4 roughly 2.3%, memory CD8 around 0.42%.

Healthy adults negative for HIV, lacking recent acute infections or vaccinations, served as donors. CD4+ cell separation produced CD45RA+ naive and CD45RA-negative memory subsets. Method: immunoSEQ multiplex PCR; TCRdb's copy keeps in-frame clones and lacks some. This table holds about 1.4 million clones, more than 95% found once. Sequencing was carried out using naive CD4+ T cells sorted from blood. As to subset: CD45RA+ positively selected. This clonotype originated in a man aged 25-45 years in good health.

In DNA, the CDR3 is TGTGCCAGCAGAACCGGGACAGTAATAGAGACCCAGTACTTC. As protein: CASRTGTVIETQYF. The rearrangement joins TRBV28 to TRBJ2-5, with 7 bases fitting TRBD1. The CDR3 spans 14 residues. CDR1 and CDR2 from the germline V gene are MDHEN and SYDVKM. The V and J ends lost 6 bases and 4 bases, in that order; junction bases with no gene match: 8.